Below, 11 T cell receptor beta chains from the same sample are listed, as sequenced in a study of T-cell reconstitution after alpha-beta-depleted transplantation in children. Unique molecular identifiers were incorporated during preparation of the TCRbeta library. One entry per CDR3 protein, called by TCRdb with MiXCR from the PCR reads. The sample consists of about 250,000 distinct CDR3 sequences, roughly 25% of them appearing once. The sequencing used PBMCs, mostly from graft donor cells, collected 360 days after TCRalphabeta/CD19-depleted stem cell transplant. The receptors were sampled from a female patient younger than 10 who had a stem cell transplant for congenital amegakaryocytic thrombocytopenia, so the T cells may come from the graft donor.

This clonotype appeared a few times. CDR3 residues: CASSLSVRDPSGDEQYF. DNA for the CDR3: TGTGCCAGCAGTTTATCCGTACGGGATCCCTCCGGGGACGAGCAGTACTTC. The chain uses TRBV28 and TRBJ2-7; D perhaps matches TRBD2 (5 bases). Trimming shortened V by 1 base and J by 5 bases, and 21 bases separated the two germline ends. The CDR3 runs 17 residues. Per germline, CDR1 MDHEN and CDR2 SYDVKM.

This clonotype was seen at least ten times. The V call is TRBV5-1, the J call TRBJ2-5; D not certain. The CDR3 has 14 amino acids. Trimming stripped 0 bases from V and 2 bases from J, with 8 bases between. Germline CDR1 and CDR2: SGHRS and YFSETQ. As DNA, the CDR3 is TGCGCCAGCAGCTTGGAACCGAGACAAGAGACCCAGTACTTC. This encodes CASSLEPRQETQYF.

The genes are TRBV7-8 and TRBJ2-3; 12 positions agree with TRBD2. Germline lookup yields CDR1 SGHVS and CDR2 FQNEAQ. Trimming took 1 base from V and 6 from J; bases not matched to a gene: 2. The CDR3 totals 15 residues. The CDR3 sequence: CASSLVLAGGDTQYF. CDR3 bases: TGTGCCAGCAGCTTAGTGCTAGCGGGGGGGGATACGCAGTATTTT. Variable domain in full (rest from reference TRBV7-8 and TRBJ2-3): GAGVSQSPRYKVAKRGQDVALRCDPISGHVSLFWYQQALGQGPEFLTYFQNEAQLDKSGLPSDRFFAERPEGSVSTLKIQRTQQEDSAVYLCASSLVLAGGDTQYFGPGTRLTVL.

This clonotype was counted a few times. Written as DNA, the CDR3 is TGTGCCAGCAGCCTTGGGCGGGGCCGAAACAATGAGCAGTTCTTC. Translated: CASSLGRGRNNEQFF. The chain links TRBV7-9 to TRBJ2-1, with D tentatively TRBD2 (6 bases). V was cut by 5 bases and J by 5 bases, with 16 bases left in between. CDR3 size: 15 residues. The V gene's germline CDR1 is SEHNR and CDR2 FQNEAQ (reference sequence).

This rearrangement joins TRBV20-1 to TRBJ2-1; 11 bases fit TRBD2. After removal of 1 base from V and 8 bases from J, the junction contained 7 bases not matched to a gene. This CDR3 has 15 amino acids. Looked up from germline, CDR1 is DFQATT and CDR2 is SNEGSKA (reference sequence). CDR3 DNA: TGCAGTGCTAGAGTAGCGGGGGGGCCCATCGATGAGCAGTTCTTC. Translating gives CSARVAGGPIDEQFF.

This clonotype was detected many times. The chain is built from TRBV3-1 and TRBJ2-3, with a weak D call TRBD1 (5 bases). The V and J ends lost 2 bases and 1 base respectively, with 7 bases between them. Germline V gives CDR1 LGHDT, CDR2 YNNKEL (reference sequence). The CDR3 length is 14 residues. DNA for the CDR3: TGTGCCAGCAGCCAACCGACAGGCACAGATACGCAGTATTTT. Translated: CASSQPTGTDTQYF.

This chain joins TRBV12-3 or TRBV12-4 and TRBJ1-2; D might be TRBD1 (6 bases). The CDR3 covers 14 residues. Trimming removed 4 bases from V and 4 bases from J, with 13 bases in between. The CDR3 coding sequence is TGTGCCAGCAGTTCTCACAGGGCTTCCTATGGCTACACCTTC. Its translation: CASSSHRASYGYTF.

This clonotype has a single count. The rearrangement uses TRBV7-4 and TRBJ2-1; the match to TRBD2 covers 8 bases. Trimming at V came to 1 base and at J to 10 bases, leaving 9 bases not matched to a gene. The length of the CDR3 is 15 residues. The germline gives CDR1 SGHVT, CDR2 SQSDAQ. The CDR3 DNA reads TGTGCCAGCAGCTTAGTTGGGACTTCGGGGGGGGAGCAGTTCTTC. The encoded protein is CASSLVGTSGGEQFF.

The CDR3 DNA reads TGCAGTGCTTCGCAGGGGGCTAGCAATCAGCCCCAGCATTTT. It translates to CSASQGASNQPQHF. V is TRBV20-1 and J is TRBJ1-5; TRBD1 agrees at 8 bases. The CDR3 spans 14 residues. Germline lookup yields CDR1 DFQATT and CDR2 SNEGSKA (reference sequence). The ends lost 5 bases at V and 0 bases at J; junction bases unmatched: 3.

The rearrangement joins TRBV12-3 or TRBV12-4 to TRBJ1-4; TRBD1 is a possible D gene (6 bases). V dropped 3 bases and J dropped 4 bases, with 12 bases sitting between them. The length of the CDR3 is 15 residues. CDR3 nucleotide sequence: TGTGCCAGCAGTTTGGTAGGACAGCTTAATGAAAAACTGTTTTTT. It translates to CASSLVGQLNEKLFF.

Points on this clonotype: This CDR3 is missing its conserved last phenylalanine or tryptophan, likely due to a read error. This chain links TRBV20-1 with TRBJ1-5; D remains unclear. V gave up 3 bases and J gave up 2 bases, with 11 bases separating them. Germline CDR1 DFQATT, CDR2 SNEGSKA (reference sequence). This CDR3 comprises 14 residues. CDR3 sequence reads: CSARDRVGNQPQHS. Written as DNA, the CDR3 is TGCAGTGCTAGGGATAGGGTCGGCAATCAGCCCCAGCATTCT.